These T cell receptor beta chains were read from a single sample in a study of blood T cells in healthy people across ages. Each CDR3 protein gets one entry after TCRdb re-called the 5' RACE reads with MiXCR. The table includes 650,000 to 1,000,000 distinct CDR3 sequences, about 37% detected once. Sequenced sample: blood. The receptor set was obtained from a man aged 18 to 29 in good health. CDR3s include the opening cysteine and the closing phenylalanine or tryptophan. Fields, in order: J gene, V gene, clone size, D gene, CDR3 DNA, CDR3 protein. D genes are given only for firm matches. Size tells how often a clone was seen (once, few, many) or the class of an expanded clone, and some rows leave it out.

J gene: TRBJ2-1
V gene: TRBV20-1
clone size: few
D gene: TRBD1
CDR3 DNA: TGCAGTGCTACGGGACAGTTGGTCGGTGAGCAGTTCTTC
CDR3 protein: CSATGQLVGEQFF

J gene: TRBJ2-1
V gene: TRBV28
clone size: many
D gene: TRBD1
CDR3 DNA: TGTGCCAGCAGTTTTACAGGGGAGAATGAGCAGTTCTTC
CDR3 protein: CASSFTGENEQFF

J gene: TRBJ2-3
V gene: TRBV20-1
clone size: .
D gene: .
CDR3 DNA: TGCAGTGGTGGGTCGGTAGATACGCAGTATTTT
CDR3 protein: CSGGSVDTQYF

J gene: TRBJ1-1
V gene: TRBV29-1
clone size: .
D gene: .
CDR3 DNA: TGCAGCGTCAGTGATTCGGAAGCTTTCTTT
CDR3 protein: CSVSDSEAFF

J gene: TRBJ2-4
V gene: TRBV3-1
clone size: .
D gene: .
CDR3 DNA: TGTGCCAGCAGCCAAGCGAGACTAGAAGGGGGGGCCAAAAACATTCAGTACTTC
CDR3 protein: CASSQARLEGGAKNIQYF

J gene: TRBJ2-5
V gene: TRBV28
clone size: few
D gene: TRBD1
CDR3 DNA: TGTGCCAGCAGTCTCCCCGGGGACAGGGGGATGGGTGAGACCCAGTACTTC
CDR3 protein: CASSLPGDRGMGETQYF

J gene: TRBJ1-5
V gene: TRBV7-6
clone size: few
D gene: TRBD1
CDR3 DNA: TGTGCCAGCAGCTTAGCTGCGGCAGGGGGCTTCGGCAATCAGCCCCAGCATTTT
CDR3 protein: CASSLAAAGGFGNQPQHF

J gene: TRBJ2-5
V gene: TRBV29-1
clone size: many
D gene: TRBD1
CDR3 DNA: TGCAGCGCAGGACAGGGTAGAACAGAGACCCAGTACTTC
CDR3 protein: CSAGQGRTETQYF

J gene: TRBJ2-2
V gene: TRBV4-1
clone size: few
D gene: .
CDR3 DNA: TGCGCCAGCTCTAAAGCTAGGTCCGGGGAGCTGTTTTTT
CDR3 protein: CASSKARSGELFF

J gene: TRBJ2-7
V gene: TRBV5-6
clone size: few
D gene: .
CDR3 DNA: TGTGCCAGCAGCTTCTCTCGGGCCAGTGTCTACGAGCAGTACTTC
CDR3 protein: CASSFSRASVYEQYF

J gene: TRBJ1-2
V gene: TRBV14
clone size: .
D gene: TRBD1
CDR3 DNA: TGTGCCAGCAGAAACGGAGGGGGCCACTATGGCTACACCTTC
CDR3 protein: CASRNGGGHYGYTF

J gene: TRBJ1-1
V gene: TRBV30
clone size: .
D gene: .
CDR3 DNA: TGTGCCTGCTTCAGGGGAGTGAACACTGAAGCTTTCTTT
CDR3 protein: CACFRGVNTEAFF

J gene: TRBJ2-7
V gene: TRBV7-2
clone size: .
D gene: .
CDR3 DNA: TGTGCCAGCAGCTTGGCGTGGACCTCCTACAATGAGCAGTACTTC
CDR3 protein: CASSLAWTSYNEQYF

J gene: TRBJ2-6
V gene: TRBV5-1
clone size: .
D gene: .
CDR3 DNA: TGCGCCAGCAGCCGCGATTCGGGACATGCCTCTGGGGCCAACGTCCTGACTTTC
CDR3 protein: CASSRDSGHASGANVLTF

J gene: TRBJ2-1
V gene: TRBV20-1
clone size: .
D gene: .
CDR3 DNA: TGCAGTGCTAGCCCGGGGTTCAATGAGCAGTTCTTC
CDR3 protein: CSASPGFNEQFF

J gene: TRBJ2-1
V gene: TRBV21-1
clone size: .
D gene: .
CDR3 DNA: TGTGCCAGCAGCAAAGCTATCGGGACTACTAACAATGAGCAGTTCTTC
CDR3 protein: CASSKAIGTTNNEQFF

J gene: TRBJ1-1
V gene: TRBV29-1
clone size: few
D gene: .
CDR3 DNA: TGCAGCGTTTCGGAACAAAGTGAAGCTTTCTTT
CDR3 protein: CSVSEQSEAFF

J gene: TRBJ2-5
V gene: TRBV7-6
clone size: .
D gene: .
CDR3 DNA: TGTGCCAGCACATACTCATGGACCTTTAACCAAGAGACCCAGTACTTC
CDR3 protein: CASTYSWTFNQETQYF

J gene: TRBJ1-1
V gene: TRBV6-1
clone size: .
D gene: TRBD1
CDR3 DNA: TGTGCCAGCGACCCGGGACAGGTCATGAACACTGAAGCTTTCTTT
CDR3 protein: CASDPGQVMNTEAFF

J gene: TRBJ2-1
V gene: TRBV4-3
clone size: .
D gene: TRBD1
CDR3 DNA: TGCGCCAGCAGCCAATGGGGGCTTGGGGACAGTCGTGGAAATGAGCAGTTCTTC
CDR3 protein: CASSQWGLGDSRGNEQFF

J gene: TRBJ1-2
V gene: TRBV2
clone size: few
D gene: .
CDR3 DNA: TGTGCCAGCACTCAAAGGGAGACGGATAACTATGGCTACACCTTC
CDR3 protein: CASTQRETDNYGYTF

J gene: TRBJ2-3
V gene: TRBV2
clone size: few
D gene: .
CDR3 DNA: TGTGCCAGCCGGTGGAGCACAGATACGCAGTATTTT
CDR3 protein: CASRWSTDTQYF

J gene: TRBJ2-6
V gene: TRBV20-1
clone size: few
D gene: TRBD1
CDR3 DNA: TGCAGTGCTAGAGGGACAGGGATTGGGGCCAACGTCCTGACTTTC
CDR3 protein: CSARGTGIGANVLTF

J gene: TRBJ2-3
V gene: TRBV7-9
clone size: few
D gene: TRBD2
CDR3 DNA: TGTGCCAGCAGCCGCGGACTAGCGGGGGTGGGCGATACGCAGTATTTT
CDR3 protein: CASSRGLAGVGDTQYF

J gene: TRBJ1-1
V gene: TRBV20-1
clone size: .
D gene: TRBD1
CDR3 DNA: TGCAGTGCTAGGGACAGGCTCGCTGAAGCTTTCTTT
CDR3 protein: CSARDRLAEAFF

J gene: TRBJ1-2
V gene: TRBV25-1
clone size: few
D gene: .
CDR3 DNA: TGTGCCAGCAGTGAATCAGGGGAGATCTATGGCTACACCTTC
CDR3 protein: CASSESGEIYGYTF

J gene: TRBJ2-1
V gene: TRBV6-1
clone size: .
D gene: .
CDR3 DNA: TGTGCCAGCAGGGCCAGGAATGAGCAGTTCTTC
CDR3 protein: CASRARNEQFF

J gene: TRBJ2-3
V gene: TRBV20-1
clone size: .
D gene: .
CDR3 DNA: TGCAGTGCTCTTTGGGGGCTCGCCACAGATACGCAGTATTTT
CDR3 protein: CSALWGLATDTQYF

J gene: TRBJ2-5
V gene: TRBV7-9
clone size: many
D gene: .
CDR3 DNA: TGTGCCAGCAGCTTCGCACAGCTCCAAGAGACCCAGTACTTC
CDR3 protein: CASSFAQLQETQYF

J gene: TRBJ2-2
V gene: TRBV12-3/TRBV12-4
clone size: few
D gene: TRBD1
CDR3 DNA: TGTGCCAGCAGTCTAGGACAGGGCATAACCGGGGAGCTGTTTTTT
CDR3 protein: CASSLGQGITGELFF

J gene: TRBJ2-1
V gene: TRBV6-2/TRBV6-3
clone size: .
D gene: TRBD2
CDR3 DNA: TGTGCCAGCACCATTACTAGCGGGGTGTACAATGAGCAGTTCTTC
CDR3 protein: CASTITSGVYNEQFF

J gene: TRBJ1-1
V gene: TRBV30
clone size: .
D gene: .
CDR3 DNA: TGTGCCTGGAGTGTAGGGTCTGGCGCTGAAGCTTTCTTT
CDR3 protein: CAWSVGSGAEAFF

J gene: TRBJ1-5
V gene: TRBV4-1
clone size: .
D gene: .
CDR3 DNA: TGCGCCAGCAGCCAAGCGGGGGAACGAGGTCAGCCCCAGCATTTT
CDR3 protein: CASSQAGERGQPQHF

J gene: TRBJ1-2
V gene: TRBV12-3/TRBV12-4
clone size: many
D gene: .
CDR3 DNA: TGTGCCAGCAGTTCTCCTTTAAAATCTAACTATGGCTACACCTTC
CDR3 protein: CASSSPLKSNYGYTF

J gene: TRBJ2-5
V gene: TRBV29-1
clone size: .
D gene: TRBD1
CDR3 DNA: TGCAGCGTCGCCGGACAGGACCCAGAGACCCAGTACTTC
CDR3 protein: CSVAGQDPETQYF

J gene: TRBJ2-1
V gene: TRBV20-1
clone size: few
D gene: TRBD2
CDR3 DNA: TGCAGTGCTGCGCCGGGACTAGCGACCTACAATGAGCAGTTCTTC
CDR3 protein: CSAAPGLATYNEQFF

J gene: TRBJ2-1
V gene: TRBV20-1
clone size: few
D gene: .
CDR3 DNA: TGCAGTGCTAGGGGCAGACCGAGCTCCTACAATGAGCAGTTCTTC
CDR3 protein: CSARGRPSSYNEQFF

J gene: TRBJ1-1
V gene: TRBV28
clone size: .
D gene: .
CDR3 DNA: TGTGCCAGCAGTTTGGGGGAGAAGGGCACTGAAGCTTTCTTT
CDR3 protein: CASSLGEKGTEAFF

J gene: TRBJ1-2
V gene: TRBV6-5
clone size: many
D gene: .
CDR3 DNA: TGTGCCAGCAGGCCTACAAGCAACTATGGCTACACCTTC
CDR3 protein: CASRPTSNYGYTF

J gene: TRBJ1-4
V gene: TRBV5-1
clone size: many
D gene: TRBD1
CDR3 DNA: TGTGCCAGCAGCTCGGGACAGACTAATGAAAAACTGTTTTTT
CDR3 protein: CASSSGQTNEKLFF

J gene: TRBJ2-7
V gene: TRBV18
clone size: few
D gene: TRBD1
CDR3 DNA: TGTGCCAGCTCACCACAAAGGGACAGCTCCTACGAGCAGTACTTC
CDR3 protein: CASSPQRDSSYEQYF

J gene: TRBJ1-2
V gene: TRBV14
clone size: many
D gene: .
CDR3 DNA: TGTGCCAGCAGCCAAGATCAGGCTCCGATCTACACCTTC
CDR3 protein: CASSQDQAPIYTF

J gene: TRBJ1-6
V gene: TRBV20-1
clone size: .
D gene: .
CDR3 DNA: TGCAGTGGGTTGGAGACCTATAATTCACCCCTCCACTTT
CDR3 protein: CSGLETYNSPLHF

J gene: TRBJ2-1
V gene: TRBV12-3/TRBV12-4
clone size: .
D gene: TRBD2
CDR3 DNA: TGTGCCAGCACCGCTAGCGGGGGCCTCTACAATGAGCAGTTCTTC
CDR3 protein: CASTASGGLYNEQFF

J gene: TRBJ1-2
V gene: TRBV5-1
clone size: .
D gene: .
CDR3 DNA: TGCGCCAGCAGCTTGGGCCGGAACGACCTTAACTATGGCTACACCTTC
CDR3 protein: CASSLGRNDLNYGYTF

J gene: TRBJ1-2
V gene: TRBV7-6
clone size: .
D gene: .
CDR3 DNA: TGTGCCAGCAGCTTAGTCGGAGGCAGAACGGGGTATGGCTACACCTTC
CDR3 protein: CASSLVGGRTGYGYTF

J gene: TRBJ1-6
V gene: TRBV12-3/TRBV12-4
clone size: .
D gene: TRBD1
CDR3 DNA: TGTGCCAGCAGCCAATCTTCGGGACAGAGATTTGGCTCACCCCTCCACTTT
CDR3 protein: CASSQSSGQRFGSPLHF

J gene: TRBJ1-1
V gene: TRBV20-1
clone size: many
D gene: .
CDR3 DNA: TGCAGTGCTAGAAGAGGTGGAGGGAACACTGAAGCTTTCTTT
CDR3 protein: CSARRGGGNTEAFF

J gene: TRBJ1-1
V gene: TRBV5-1
clone size: .
D gene: TRBD1
CDR3 DNA: TGCGCCAGCAGCTTGGCCACGTGGCAGGGACAGGGGAACACTGAAGCTTTCTTT
CDR3 protein: CASSLATWQGQGNTEAFF

J gene: TRBJ2-2
V gene: TRBV12-3/TRBV12-4
clone size: .
D gene: .
CDR3 DNA: TGTGCCAGCCTTTATGGGTGGGGCGGGGAGCTGTTTTTT
CDR3 protein: CASLYGWGGELFF

J gene: TRBJ1-5
V gene: TRBV12-3/TRBV12-4
clone size: .
D gene: TRBD1
CDR3 DNA: TGTGCCAGCACCCAGGACAGGGAGTACCAGCCCCAGCATTTT
CDR3 protein: CASTQDREYQPQHF